A single sample is the source of the 5 T cell receptor beta chains below, sequenced in a study of blood T cell repertoires in COVID-19. Method: immunoSEQ multiplex PCR; TCRdb's copy keeps in-frame clones and lacks some. The sample has approximately 260,000 clones, roughly 84% seen once. Material for sequencing was peripheral blood. The receptors were gathered from a woman aged 35 to 49 with active or convalescent COVID-19.

This chain links TRBV9 with TRBJ1-6; D gene unclear. The V and J ends lost 4 bases and 9 bases respectively, with 14 bases between them. Germline values: CDR1 SGDLS, CDR2 YYNGEE. The CDR3 is 14 amino acids. CDR3 coding DNA: TGTGCCAGCAGCCCGGTCCTAGGAAGTTCACCCCTCCACTTT. Translated: CASSPVLGSSPLHF.

This chain joins TRBV23-1 and TRBJ2-5, with 8 bases lining up with TRBD2. TRBV23-1 is identified as an open reading frame with a role that is uncertain. CDR3 length: 12 residues. Trimming removed 6 bases from V and 5 bases from J; junction bases left unmatched: 2. CDR3 protein: CASRRGAETQYF. CDR3 nucleotide sequence: TGCGCCAGCAGGCGGGGGGCGGAGACCCAGTACTTC.

The sample holds one count of this clone. This sequence joins TRBV29-1 and TRBJ2-7, with a possible D match to TRBD2 (6 bases). The CDR3 is made up of 13 amino acids. The V end was cut by 6 bases, the J end by 3 bases, with 15 bases between. Germline-derived CDR1 and CDR2 are SQVTM and ANQGSEA. The chain's CDR3 is CSVGGRVDYEQYF. DNA for the CDR3: TGCAGCGTGGGGGGACGGGTTGACTACGAGCAGTACTTC.

The chain employs TRBV6-5 and TRBJ1-5; tentative D call: TRBD1 (5 bases). V was cut by 8 bases and J by 0 bases, with 11 bases left in between. The CDR3 has 14 residues. Germline V gives CDR1 MNHEY, CDR2 SVGAGI. The CDR3, as DNA: TGTGCCAGCGACAGCAGTTATAGCAATCAGCCCCAGCATTTT. Amino acids: CASDSSYSNQPQHF.

The rearrangement joins TRBV6-5 to TRBJ1-2, with 9 bases identical to TRBD1. CDR1 is MNHEY and CDR2 is SVGAGI in the germline V gene. CDR3 length: 14 residues. Losses at the gene ends were 0 bases for V and 8 bases for J; bases not matched to a gene: 4. The CDR3 sequence: CASSYSTGGEGYTF. CDR3 in DNA: TGTGCCAGCAGTTACTCTACAGGGGGCGAGGGCTACACCTTC.